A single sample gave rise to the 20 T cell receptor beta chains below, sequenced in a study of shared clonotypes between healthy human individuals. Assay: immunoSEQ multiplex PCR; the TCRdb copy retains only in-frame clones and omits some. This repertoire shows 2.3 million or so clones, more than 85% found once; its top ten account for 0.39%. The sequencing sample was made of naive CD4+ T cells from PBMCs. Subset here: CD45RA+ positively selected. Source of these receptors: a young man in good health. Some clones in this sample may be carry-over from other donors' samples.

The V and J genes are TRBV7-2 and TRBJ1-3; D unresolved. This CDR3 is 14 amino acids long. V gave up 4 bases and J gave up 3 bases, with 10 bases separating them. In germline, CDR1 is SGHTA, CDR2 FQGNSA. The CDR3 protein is CASSSPPGGNTIYF. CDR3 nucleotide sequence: TGTGCCAGCAGCTCACCCCCGGGTGGAAACACCATATATTTT.

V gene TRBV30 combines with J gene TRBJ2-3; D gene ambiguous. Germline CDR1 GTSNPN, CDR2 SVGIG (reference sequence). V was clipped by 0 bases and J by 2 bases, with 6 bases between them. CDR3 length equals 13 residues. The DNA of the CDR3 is TGTGCCTGGAGTGTAGGCATCACAGATACGCAGTATTTT. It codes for CAWSVGITDTQYF.

The CDR3 coding sequence is TGTGCCAGCAGCCGGGGACAGGGGGCGGGTGAGACCCAGTACTTC. The encoded protein is CASSRGQGAGETQYF. The chain joins TRBV7-9 to TRBJ2-5; 12 positions match TRBD1. After removal of 5 bases from V and 5 bases from J, the junction contained 6 bases not matched to a gene. Looked up from germline, CDR1 is SEHNR and CDR2 is FQNEAQ (reference sequence). The length of the CDR3 is 15 residues.

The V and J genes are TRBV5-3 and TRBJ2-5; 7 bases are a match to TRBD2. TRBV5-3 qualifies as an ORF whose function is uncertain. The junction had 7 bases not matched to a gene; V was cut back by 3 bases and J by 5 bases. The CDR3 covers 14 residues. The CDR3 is CARSWEGRLETQYF. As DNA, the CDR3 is TGTGCCAGAAGCTGGGAGGGCAGGTTGGAGACCCAGTACTTC.

CDR3 nucleotides: TGCAGCGTTGTGGGACAGGGGGCGCCCCGTGGCTACACCTTC. Translating it yields CSVVGQGAPRGYTF. This sequence joins TRBV29-1 and TRBJ1-2, with 12 bases lining up with TRBD1. CDR3 length equals 14 residues. CDR1 is SQVTM, CDR2 ANQGSEA, per germline. V lost 4 bases and J lost 7; bases outside the gene matches: 7.

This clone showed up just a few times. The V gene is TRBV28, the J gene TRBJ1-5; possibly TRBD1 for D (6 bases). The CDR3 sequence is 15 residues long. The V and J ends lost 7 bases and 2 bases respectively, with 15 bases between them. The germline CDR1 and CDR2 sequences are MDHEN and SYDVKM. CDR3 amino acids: CASNAGGGGNQPQHF. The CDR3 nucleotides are TGTGCCAGCAACGCCGGGGGCGGTGGCAATCAGCCCCAGCATTTT. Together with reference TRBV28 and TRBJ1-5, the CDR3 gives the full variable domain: DVKVTQSSRYLVKRTGEKVFLECVQDMDHENMFWYRQDPGLGLRLIYFSYDVKMKEKGDIPEGYSVSREKKERFSLILESASTNQTSMYLCASNAGGGGNQPQHFGDGTRLSIL.

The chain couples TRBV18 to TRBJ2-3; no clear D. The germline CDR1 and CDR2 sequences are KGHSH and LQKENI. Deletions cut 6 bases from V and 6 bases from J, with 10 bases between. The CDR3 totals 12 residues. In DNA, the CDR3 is TGTGCCAGCTCCCTAAGGGTGGATACGCAGTATTTT. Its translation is CASSLRVDTQYF.

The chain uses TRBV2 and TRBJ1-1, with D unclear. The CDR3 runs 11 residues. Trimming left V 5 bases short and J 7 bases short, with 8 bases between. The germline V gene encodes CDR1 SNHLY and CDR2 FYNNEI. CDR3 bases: TGTGCCAGCAGTCGACGGGATGAAGCTTTCTTT. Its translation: CASSRRDEAFF.

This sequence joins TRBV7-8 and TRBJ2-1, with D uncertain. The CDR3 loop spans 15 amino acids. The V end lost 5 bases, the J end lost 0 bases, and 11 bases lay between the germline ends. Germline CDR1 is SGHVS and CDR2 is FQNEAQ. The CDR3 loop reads CASSLPPGSYNEQFF. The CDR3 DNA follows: TGTGCCAGCAGCCTACCCCCGGGCTCCTACAATGAGCAGTTCTTC. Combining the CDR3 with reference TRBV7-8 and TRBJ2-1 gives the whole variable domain GAGVSQSPRYKVAKRGQDVALRCDPISGHVSLFWYQQALGQGPEFLTYFQNEAQLDKSGLPSDRFFAERPEGSVSTLKIQRTQQEDSAVYLCASSLPPGSYNEQFFGPGTRLTVL.

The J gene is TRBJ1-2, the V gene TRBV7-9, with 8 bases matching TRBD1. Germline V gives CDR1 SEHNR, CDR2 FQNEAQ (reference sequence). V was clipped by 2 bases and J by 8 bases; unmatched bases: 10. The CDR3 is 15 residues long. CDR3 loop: CASSLLRGQGGGYTF. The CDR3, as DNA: TGTGCCAGCAGCTTATTGAGAGGACAGGGTGGCGGCTACACCTTC.

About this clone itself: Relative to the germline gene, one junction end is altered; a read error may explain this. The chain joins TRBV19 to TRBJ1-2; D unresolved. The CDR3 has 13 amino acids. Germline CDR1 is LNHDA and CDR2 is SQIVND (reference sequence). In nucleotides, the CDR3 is TGTGCCAGCAGTAGGGTGGGAAACTATGGCTACACCTTC. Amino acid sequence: CASSRVGNYGYTF.

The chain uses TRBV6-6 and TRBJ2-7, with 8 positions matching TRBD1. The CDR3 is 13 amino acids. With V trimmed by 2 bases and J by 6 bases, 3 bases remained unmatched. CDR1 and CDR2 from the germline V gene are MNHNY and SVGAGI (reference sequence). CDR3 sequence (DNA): TGTGCCAGCAGTTACCCCGGACAGGGCGAGCAGTACTTC. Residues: CASSYPGQGEQYF.

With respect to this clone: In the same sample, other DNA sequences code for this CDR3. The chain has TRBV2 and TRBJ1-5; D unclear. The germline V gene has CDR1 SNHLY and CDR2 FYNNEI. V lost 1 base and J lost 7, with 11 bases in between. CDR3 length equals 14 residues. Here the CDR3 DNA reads TGTGCCAGCAGTGAAGAAAGCGGCGGACAGCCCCAGCATTTT. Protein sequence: CASSEESGGQPQHF.

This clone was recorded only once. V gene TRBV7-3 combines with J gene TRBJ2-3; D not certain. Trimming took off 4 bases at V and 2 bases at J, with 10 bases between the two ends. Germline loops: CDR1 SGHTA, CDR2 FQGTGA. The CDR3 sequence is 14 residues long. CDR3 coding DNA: TGTGCCAGCAGCTATCCCCGGTTCACAGATACGCAGTATTTT. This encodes CASSYPRFTDTQYF.

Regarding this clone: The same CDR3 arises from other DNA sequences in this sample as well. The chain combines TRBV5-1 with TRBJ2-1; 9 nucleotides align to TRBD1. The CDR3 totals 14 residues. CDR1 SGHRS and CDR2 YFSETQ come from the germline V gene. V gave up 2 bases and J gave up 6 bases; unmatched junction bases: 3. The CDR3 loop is CASSLGQGSNEQFF. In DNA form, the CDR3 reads TGCGCCAGCAGCTTAGGACAGGGGTCCAATGAGCAGTTCTTC.

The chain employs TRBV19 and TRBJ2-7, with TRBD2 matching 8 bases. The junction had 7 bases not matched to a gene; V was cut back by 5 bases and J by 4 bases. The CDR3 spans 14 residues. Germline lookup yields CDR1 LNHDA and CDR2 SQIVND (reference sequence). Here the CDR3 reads CASSPTGTRYEQYF. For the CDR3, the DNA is TGTGCCAGTAGTCCAACCGGGACTAGGTACGAGCAGTACTTC.

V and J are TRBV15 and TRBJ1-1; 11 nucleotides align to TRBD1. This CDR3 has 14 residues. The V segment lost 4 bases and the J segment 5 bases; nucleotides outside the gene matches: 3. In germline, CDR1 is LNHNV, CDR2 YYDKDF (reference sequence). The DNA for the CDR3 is TGTGCCACCAGCAAGGACAGGGGGCGTACTGAAGCTTTCTTT. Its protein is CATSKDRGRTEAFF.

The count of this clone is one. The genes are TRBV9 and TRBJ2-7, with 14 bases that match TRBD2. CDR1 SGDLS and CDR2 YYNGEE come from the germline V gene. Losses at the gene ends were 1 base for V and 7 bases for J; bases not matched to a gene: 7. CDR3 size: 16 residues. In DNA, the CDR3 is TGTGCCAGCAGCGTATCTGGGACTAGCGGGAGACATGAGCAGTACTTC. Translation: CASSVSGTSGRHEQYF.

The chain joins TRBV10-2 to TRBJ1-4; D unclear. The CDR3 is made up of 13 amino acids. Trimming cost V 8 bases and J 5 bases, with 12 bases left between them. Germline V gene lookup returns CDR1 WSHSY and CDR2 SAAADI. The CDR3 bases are TGCGCCAGCGGACCCTCTAAAAATGAAAAACTGTTTTTT. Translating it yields CASGPSKNEKLFF.

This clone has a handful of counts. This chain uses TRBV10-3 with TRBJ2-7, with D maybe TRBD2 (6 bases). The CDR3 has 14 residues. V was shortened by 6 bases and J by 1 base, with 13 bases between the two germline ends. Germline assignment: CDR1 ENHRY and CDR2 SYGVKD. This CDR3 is CAIRGGIGSYEQYF. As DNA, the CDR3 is TGTGCCATCAGAGGCGGGATAGGATCCTACGAGCAGTACTTC.